Below, one T cell receptor beta chain is given with its context. Profiled with immunoSEQ multiplex PCR; TCRdb holds only in-frame clones, not every one. The data contain around 97,000 clones, roughly 92% of them singletons. This record comes from a study of T cell changes during pregnancy in multiple sclerosis. The V gene's germline CDR1 is SGHAT and CDR2 FQNNGV. The CDR3 is 14 amino acids. V was cut by 2 bases and J by 3 bases, with 10 bases left in between. The TCR was taken from a female donor with multiple sclerosis, enrolled in a pregnancy study. The rearrangement joins TRBV11-2 to TRBJ1-2; the D gene is possibly TRBD1 (6 bases). The sample in question was peripheral blood, obtained after pregnancy. The CDR3 nucleotides read TGTGCCAGCAGCTTATATGCAGGGGACTATGGCTACACCTTC. Encoded protein: CASSLYAGDYGYTF.